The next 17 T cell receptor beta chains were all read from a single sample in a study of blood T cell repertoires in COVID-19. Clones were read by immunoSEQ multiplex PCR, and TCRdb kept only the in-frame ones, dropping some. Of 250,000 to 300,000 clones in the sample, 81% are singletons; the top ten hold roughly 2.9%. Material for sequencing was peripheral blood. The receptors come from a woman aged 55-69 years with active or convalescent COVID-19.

The CDR3 DNA follows: TGTGCCACCAGCAGGGAGATGCATCAGCCCCAGCATTTT. This gives the protein CATSREMHQPQHF. The rearrangement joins TRBV15 to TRBJ1-5; no clear D gene. V was clipped by 3 bases and J by 5 bases, with 8 bases between them. CDR1 and CDR2 from the germline V gene are LNHNV and YYDKDF (reference sequence). CDR3 size: 13 residues.

The CDR3 DNA is TGTGCCAGCTCACTGGACAGGGTGGGTCAGCCCCAGCATTTT. It encodes CASSLDRVGQPQHF. The chain uses TRBV18 and TRBJ1-5; the match to TRBD1 covers 8 bases. The CDR3 runs to 14 residues. CDR1 is KGHSH, CDR2 LQKENI, per germline. V dropped 4 bases and J dropped 6; count of bases not matched to a gene: 5.

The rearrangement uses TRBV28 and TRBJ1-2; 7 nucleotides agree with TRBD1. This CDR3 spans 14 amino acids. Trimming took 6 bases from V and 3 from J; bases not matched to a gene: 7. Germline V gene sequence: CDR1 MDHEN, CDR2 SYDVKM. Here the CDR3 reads CASSQRGPYYGYTF. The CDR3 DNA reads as TGTGCCAGCAGCCAAAGGGGGCCCTACTATGGCTACACCTTC.

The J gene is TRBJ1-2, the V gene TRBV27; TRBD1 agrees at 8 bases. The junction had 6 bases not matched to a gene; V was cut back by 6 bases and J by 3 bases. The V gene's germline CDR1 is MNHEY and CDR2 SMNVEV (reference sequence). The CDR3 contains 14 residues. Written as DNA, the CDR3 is TGTGCCAGCAGCCCTCTGGACAGGGACTATGGCTACACCTTC. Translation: CASSPLDRDYGYTF.

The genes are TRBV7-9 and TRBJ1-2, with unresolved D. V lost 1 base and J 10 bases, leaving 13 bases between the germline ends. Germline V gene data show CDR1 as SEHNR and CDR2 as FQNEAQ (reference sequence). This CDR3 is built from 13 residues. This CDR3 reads CASSLGQRGDYTF. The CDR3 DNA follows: TGTGCCAGCAGCTTAGGCCAGCGCGGCGACTACACCTTC.

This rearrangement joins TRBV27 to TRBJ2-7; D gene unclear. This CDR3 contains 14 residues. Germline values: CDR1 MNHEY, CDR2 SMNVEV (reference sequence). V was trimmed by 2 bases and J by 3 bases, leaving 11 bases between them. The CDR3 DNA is TGTGCCAGCAGTTTACATGGGCTGGACTACGAGCAGTACTTC. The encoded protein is CASSLHGLDYEQYF.

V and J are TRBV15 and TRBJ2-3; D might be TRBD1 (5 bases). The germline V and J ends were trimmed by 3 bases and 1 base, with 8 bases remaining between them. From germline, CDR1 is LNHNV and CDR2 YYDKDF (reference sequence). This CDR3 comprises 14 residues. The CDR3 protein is CATSRDIGTDTQYF. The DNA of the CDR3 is TGTGCCACCAGCAGGGACATAGGCACAGATACGCAGTATTTT.

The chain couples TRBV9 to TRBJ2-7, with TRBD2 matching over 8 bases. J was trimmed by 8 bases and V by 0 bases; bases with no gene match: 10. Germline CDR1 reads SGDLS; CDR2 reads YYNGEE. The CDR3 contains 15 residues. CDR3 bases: TGTGCCAGCAGCGTAGCCCCCGCCGGGACTAGAAAGCAGTACTTC. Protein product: CASSVAPAGTRKQYF.

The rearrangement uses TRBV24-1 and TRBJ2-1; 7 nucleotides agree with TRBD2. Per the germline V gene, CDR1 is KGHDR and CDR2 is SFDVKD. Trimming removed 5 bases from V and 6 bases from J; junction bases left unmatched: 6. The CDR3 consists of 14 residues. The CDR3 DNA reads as TGTGCCACCAGTGGGGAGGGTTTGGGCAATGAGCAGTTCTTC. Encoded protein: CATSGEGLGNEQFF.

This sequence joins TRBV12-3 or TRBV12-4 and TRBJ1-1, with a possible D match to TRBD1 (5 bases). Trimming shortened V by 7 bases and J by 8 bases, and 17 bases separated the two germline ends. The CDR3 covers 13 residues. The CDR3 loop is CASTLGGASEAFF. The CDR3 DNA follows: TGTGCCAGCACCCTCGGAGGGGCGTCAGAAGCTTTCTTT.

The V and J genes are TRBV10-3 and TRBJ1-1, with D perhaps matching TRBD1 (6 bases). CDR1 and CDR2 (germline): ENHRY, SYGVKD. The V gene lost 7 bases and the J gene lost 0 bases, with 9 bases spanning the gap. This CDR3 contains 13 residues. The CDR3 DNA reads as TGTGCCATCACGGGGGGCATGAACACTGAAGCTTTCTTT. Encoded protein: CAITGGMNTEAFF.

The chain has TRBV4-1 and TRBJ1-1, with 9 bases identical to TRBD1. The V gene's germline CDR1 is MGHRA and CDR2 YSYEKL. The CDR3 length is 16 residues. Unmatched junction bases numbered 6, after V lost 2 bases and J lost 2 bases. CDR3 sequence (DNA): TGCGCCAGCAGCCAACCACCGGGACAGGGAAACACTGAAGCTTTCTTT. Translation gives CASSQPPGQGNTEAFF.

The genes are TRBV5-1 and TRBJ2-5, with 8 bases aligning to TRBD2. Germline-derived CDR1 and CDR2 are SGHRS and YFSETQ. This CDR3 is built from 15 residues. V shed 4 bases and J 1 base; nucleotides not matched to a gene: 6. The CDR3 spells CASSPGTSGQETQYF. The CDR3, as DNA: TGCGCCAGCAGCCCCGGAACTAGCGGCCAAGAGACCCAGTACTTC. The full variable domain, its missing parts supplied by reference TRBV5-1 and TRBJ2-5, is KAGVTQTPRYLIKTRGQQVTLSCSPISGHRSVSWYQQTPGQGLQFLFEYFSETQRNKGNFPGRFSGRQFSNSRSEMNVSTLELGDSALYLCASSPGTSGQETQYFGPGTRLLVL.

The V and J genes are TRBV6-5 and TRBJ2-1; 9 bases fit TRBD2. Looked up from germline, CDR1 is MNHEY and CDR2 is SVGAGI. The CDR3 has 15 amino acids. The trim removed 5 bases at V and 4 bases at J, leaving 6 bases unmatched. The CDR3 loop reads CASSKTTSGYNEQFF. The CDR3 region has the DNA TGTGCCAGCAGTAAGACGACTAGCGGTTACAATGAGCAGTTCTTC.

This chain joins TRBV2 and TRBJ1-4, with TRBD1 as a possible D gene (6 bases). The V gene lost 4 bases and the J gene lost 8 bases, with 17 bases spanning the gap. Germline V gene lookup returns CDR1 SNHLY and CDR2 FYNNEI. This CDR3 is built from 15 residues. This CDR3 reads CASSAQGMVGEKLFF. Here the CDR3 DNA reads TGTGCCAGCAGTGCGCAGGGGATGGTCGGCGAAAAACTGTTTTTT.

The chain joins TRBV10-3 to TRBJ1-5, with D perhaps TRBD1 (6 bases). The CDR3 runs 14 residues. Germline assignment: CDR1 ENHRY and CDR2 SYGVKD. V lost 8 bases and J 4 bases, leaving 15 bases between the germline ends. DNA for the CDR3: TGTGCCATCGGGGAGGGGGGTCGGAATCAGCCCCAGCATTTT. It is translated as CAIGEGGRNQPQHF.

CDR3 bases: TGTGCCACCAGTGACTCACGGAAGCCAGGCACCGGGGAGCTGTTTTTT. Translated, it gives CATSDSRKPGTGELFF. V gene TRBV24-1 combines with J gene TRBJ2-2; D unresolved. The V end was cut by 4 bases, the J end by 4 bases, with 15 bases between. Germline V CDR1 and CDR2: KGHDR, SFDVKD. This CDR3 is 16 amino acids long.